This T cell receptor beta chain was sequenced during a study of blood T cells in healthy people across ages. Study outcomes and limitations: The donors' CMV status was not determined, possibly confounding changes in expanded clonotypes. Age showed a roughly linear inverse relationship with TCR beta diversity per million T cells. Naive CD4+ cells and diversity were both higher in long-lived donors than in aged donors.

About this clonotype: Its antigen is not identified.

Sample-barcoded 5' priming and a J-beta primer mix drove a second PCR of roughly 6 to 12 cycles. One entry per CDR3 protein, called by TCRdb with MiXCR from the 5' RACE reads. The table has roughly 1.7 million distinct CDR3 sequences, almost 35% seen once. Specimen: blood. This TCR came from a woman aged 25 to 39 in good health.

CDR3 nucleotide sequence: TGTGCCTTGCGGGACAGGATTAACTCTGGGGCCAACGTCCTGACTTTC. Translated, it gives CALRDRINSGANVLTF. The chain links TRBV30 to TRBJ2-6, with 8 bases lining up with TRBD1. CDR1 is GTSNPN, CDR2 SVGIG, per germline (reference sequence). The trim removed 7 bases at V and 0 bases at J, leaving 8 bases unmatched. The CDR3 loop spans 16 amino acids.